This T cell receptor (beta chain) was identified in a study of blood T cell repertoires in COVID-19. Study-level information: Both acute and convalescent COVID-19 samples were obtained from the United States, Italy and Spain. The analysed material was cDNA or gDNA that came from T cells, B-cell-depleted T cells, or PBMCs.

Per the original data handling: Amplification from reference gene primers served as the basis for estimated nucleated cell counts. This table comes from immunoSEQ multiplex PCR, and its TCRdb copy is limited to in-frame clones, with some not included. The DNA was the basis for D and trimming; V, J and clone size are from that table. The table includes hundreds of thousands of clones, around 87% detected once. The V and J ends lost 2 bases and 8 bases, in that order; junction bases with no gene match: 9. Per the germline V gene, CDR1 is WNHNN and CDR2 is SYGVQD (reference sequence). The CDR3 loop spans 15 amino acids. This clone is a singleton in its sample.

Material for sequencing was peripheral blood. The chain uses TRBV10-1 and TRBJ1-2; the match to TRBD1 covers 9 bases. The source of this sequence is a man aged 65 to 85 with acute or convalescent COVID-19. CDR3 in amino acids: CASSEAGTGRGGYTF. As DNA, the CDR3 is TGCGCCAGCAGTGAGGCCGGGACAGGGCGAGGCGGCTACACCTTC.